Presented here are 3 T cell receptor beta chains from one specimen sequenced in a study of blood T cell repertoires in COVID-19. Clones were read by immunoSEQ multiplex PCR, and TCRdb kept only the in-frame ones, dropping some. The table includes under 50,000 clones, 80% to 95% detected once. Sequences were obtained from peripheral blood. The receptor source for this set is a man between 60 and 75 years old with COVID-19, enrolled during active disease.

The CDR3 spells CASSPLTGTLGAFF. Written as DNA, the CDR3 is TGTGCCAGCAGCCCCCTGACAGGGACCTTGGGGGCTTTCTTT. The V call is TRBV9, the J call TRBJ1-1; 7 bases line up with TRBD1. The CDR3 totals 14 residues. Looked up from germline, CDR1 is SGDLS and CDR2 is YYNGEE. The V segment lost 4 bases and the J segment 11 bases; nucleotides outside the gene matches: 14.

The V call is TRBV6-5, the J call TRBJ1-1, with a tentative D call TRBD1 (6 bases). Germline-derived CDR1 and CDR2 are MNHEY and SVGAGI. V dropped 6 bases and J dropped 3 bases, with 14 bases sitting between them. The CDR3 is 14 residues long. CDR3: CASSPGGRHTEAFF. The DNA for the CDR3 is TGTGCCAGCAGCCCCGGGGGGCGCCACACTGAAGCTTTCTTT.

The CDR3 coding sequence is TGTGCCAGCAGCTTAATCAGCGGCTACGGCTACACCTTC. Its translation: CASSLISGYGYTF. V and J are TRBV7-2 and TRBJ1-2; D remains ambiguous. Trimming removed 2 bases from V and 8 bases from J, with 12 bases in between. Germline CDR1 and CDR2: SGHTA and FQGNSA. CDR3 size: 13 residues. Full variable domain (remainder filled in from reference TRBV7-2 and TRBJ1-2): GAGVSQSPSNKVTEKGKDVELRCDPISGHTALYWYRQSLGQGLEFLIYFQGNSAPDKSGLPSDRFSAERTGGSVSTLTIQRTQQEDSAVYLCASSLISGYGYTFGSGTRLTVV.